This TCR beta chain was profiled in a study of technical replicates of blood from a few donors. With V trimmed by 5 bases and J by 2 bases, 4 bases remained unmatched. Looked up from germline, CDR1 is SGHRS and CDR2 is YFSETQ. The CDR3 runs 15 residues. Libraries were prepared by immunoSEQ multiplex PCR; TCRdb keeps only in-frame clonotypes and omits some of them. This sample has approximately 45,000 clones, with 95% to 97% found just once. The sequenced material came from T cells isolated from PBMCs. The chain combines TRBV5-1 with TRBJ2-1, with 10 bases lining up with TRBD1. The receptor's source is a human donor in good health. The CDR3 sequence is CASRLTGGPYNEQFF. As DNA, the CDR3 is TGCGCCAGCAGGTTGACAGGGGGCCCCTACAATGAGCAGTTCTTC.